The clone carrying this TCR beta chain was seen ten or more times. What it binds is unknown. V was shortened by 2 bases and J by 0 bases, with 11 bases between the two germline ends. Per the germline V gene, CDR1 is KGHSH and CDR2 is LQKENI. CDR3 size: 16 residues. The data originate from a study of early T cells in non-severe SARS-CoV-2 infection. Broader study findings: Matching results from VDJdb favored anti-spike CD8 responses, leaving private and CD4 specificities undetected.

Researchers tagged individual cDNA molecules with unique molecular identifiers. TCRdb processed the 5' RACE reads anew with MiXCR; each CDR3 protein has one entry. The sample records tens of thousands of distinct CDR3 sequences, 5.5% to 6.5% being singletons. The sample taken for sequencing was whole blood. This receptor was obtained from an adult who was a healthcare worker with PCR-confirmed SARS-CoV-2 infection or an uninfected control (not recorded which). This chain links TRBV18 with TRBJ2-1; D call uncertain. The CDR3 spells CASSPNIGSSYNEQFF. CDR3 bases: TGTGCCAGCTCACCAAATATCGGCTCCTCCTACAATGAGCAGTTCTTC.